This is a list of T cell receptor beta chains from one sample in a study of cytomegalovirus exposure and HLA in healthy donors. The method was immunoSEQ multiplex PCR; TCRdb's version includes in-frame clones alone and lacks a portion of them. The sample holds 150,000 to 200,000 clones, around 80% seen once. The sample comprised PBMCs. These receptors were collected from a woman aged 30 to 39 in good health and CMV-seropositive. Each CDR3 is given without its conserved first and last residue.

V	J	CDR3
TRBV10-3	TRBJ2-7	AAKTGVGGHEQY
TRBV6-5	TRBJ1-4	ASSGQGLKEKLF
TRBV19	TRBJ1-2	ASSIVGRVIYGYT
TRBV7-2	TRBJ2-7	ASSLRREGPGLGSSEQY
TRBV19	TRBJ2-1	ASSIVHWTSGRSGDNEQF
TRBV11-2	TRBJ2-1	ASSLESSDEQF
TRBV27	TRBJ2-7	ASSRGTGGSPYEQY
TRBV29-1	TRBJ2-3	SVAIGRRADTQY
TRBV18	TRBJ1-2	ASSPDGTAGYGYT
TRBV30	TRBJ2-1	AWSLGSGKNEQF
TRBV18	TRBJ2-5	ASSPGEAREETQY
TRBV25-1	TRBJ1-2	ASSNGATQGGNYDYT
TRBV30	TRBJ2-2	AWSWGQADGELF
TRBV4-1	TRBJ2-2	ASSLPRGTITGELF
TRBV4-2	TRBJ1-1	ASSQVGRGTEAF
TRBV7-9	TRBJ2-7	ASSLGNRDSVEQY
TRBV7-2	TRBJ1-6	ASSPNPGQGWSPLH
TRBV7-9	TRBJ2-1	ASSFSGKSYNEQF
TRBV7-8	TRBJ1-1	ASSMDSGTEAF
TRBV4-1	TRBJ2-1	ASSQMGALAGDNEQF
TRBV4-1	TRBJ2-1	ASSGGTSGGFSYNEQF
TRBV6-5	TRBJ1-6	ASSYSDPNRDTLH
TRBV11-3	TRBJ2-2	ASSLGQGTGELF
TRBV7-9	TRBJ2-5	ASSSGQGVSETQY